This TCR beta chain derives from a study of T-cell reconstitution after alpha-beta-depleted transplantation in children. Germline assignment: CDR1 SGHDT and CDR2 YYEEEE. V was trimmed by 0 bases and J by 1 base, leaving 8 bases between them. The CDR3 spans 15 residues. This clonotype has at least ten counts. Unique molecular identifiers were used to barcode this TCRbeta library. TCRdb ran MiXCR on the PCR reads and lists one entry per CDR3 protein. The repertoire holds roughly 100,000 distinct CDR3 sequences, with 8% to 9% as singletons. Material: PBMCs from the stem cell graft donor, obtained from the stem cell graft. This TCR was sampled from a human donor who donated a stem cell graft to a child with congenital amegakaryocytic thrombocytopenia. The chain joins TRBV5-6 to TRBJ2-1, with D possibly matching TRBD2 (6 bases). CDR3 nucleotides: TGTGCCAGCAGCTTGGTTCGGGGGTCCTACAATGAGCAGTTCTTC. Translating gives CASSLVRGSYNEQFF.